This paragraph covers one T cell receptor beta chain sequence. The primer mix had 60 Vbeta and 13 Jbeta primers. Data came from immunoSEQ multiplex PCR; TCRdb stores just in-frame clones and leaves some out. The table shows 95,000 to 150,000 clones, with roughly 68% occurring only once. Germline CDR1 reads MGHRA; CDR2 reads YSYEKL. The CDR3 runs 13 residues. V was clipped by 5 bases and J by 10 bases; unmatched bases: 3. The data derive from a study of cytomegalovirus exposure and HLA in healthy donors. The TCR sequence derives from a woman aged 50 to 60 in good health and CMV-seropositive. The chain carries TRBV4-1 and TRBJ1-6; TRBD1 aligns across 9 bases. Material: PBMCs. The CDR3 DNA sequence: TGCGCCAGCAGCGTACAGGGGGCATCACCCCTCCACTTT. Protein: CASSVQGASPLHF.